This TCR beta chain originates from a study of blood T cell repertoires in COVID-19. Study in general: Acute and convalescent COVID-19 specimens originated in the United States, Italy and Spain.

Germline V gene sequence: CDR1 SGHRS, CDR2 YFSETQ. The CDR3 has 17 residues. Losses at the gene ends were 1 base for V and 3 bases for J; bases not matched to a gene: 6. In the original analysis: Reference gene primers were amplified, and this amplification served to estimate nucleated cell counts. TCRdb's copy holds only in-frame clones and misses some; the assay was immunoSEQ multiplex PCR. The D gene and trimming were derived from the DNA, and the V and J assignments and clone size from that table. Here the sample spans 300,000 to 350,000 clones, approximately 90% being singletons. V gene TRBV5-1 combines with J gene TRBJ2-1, with 11 bases aligning to TRBD2. The sequenced sample consisted of PBMCs or T cells enriched from blood (not recorded which). The receptor comes from a woman in her 30s who had been exposed to COVID-19. The CDR3, as DNA: TGCGCCAGCAGCTTGTATCTAGCGGGGGGCCTCTACAATGAGCAGTTCTTC. Translation: CASSLYLAGGLYNEQFF.